This paragraph covers one TCR beta chain sequence. Its cognate antigen is unknown. This sample is part of a study of shared clonotypes between healthy human individuals. Study-level results: Depth of sequencing was expected to influence donor clonotype sharing.

Splitting of each subset's genomic DNA was done evenly across several immunoSEQ plates. Each unsorted PBMC replicate got 300 ng genomic DNA, some 30,000 genomes. Only in-frame clones appear in the TCRdb table, and some are missing; sequencing was by immunoSEQ multiplex PCR. The sample consists of roughly 490,000 clones, 70% to 80% of them appearing once. V gave up 4 bases and J gave up 1 base; unmatched junction bases: 5. The CDR3 loop spans 15 amino acids. The germline V gene encodes CDR1 MDHEN and CDR2 SYDVKM. This sequence originates from a middle-aged woman in good health. Some clones in this sample may be carry-over from other donors' samples. The chain employs TRBV28 and TRBJ2-3; 7 bases are a match to TRBD1. Sequencing used PBMCs. The chain's CDR3 is CASSSTGMGTDTQYF. The CDR3 nucleotides read TGTGCCAGCAGTTCGACAGGGATGGGCACAGATACGCAGTATTTT.